The source of this T cell receptor beta chain is a study of T cell responses to AZD1222 COVID-19 vaccine. Across the study: Second-dose groups at about 4 or about 12 weeks were pooled.

V lost 11 bases and J 5 bases, leaving 16 bases between the germline ends. The germline CDR1 and CDR2 sequences are SGHTA and FQGTGA. This CDR3 comprises 12 residues. Assay used: immunoSEQ multiplex PCR; TCRdb lists only in-frame clones, some missing. The data contain roughly 190,000 clones, approximately 92% of them seen just once; the ten biggest clones take up over 1%. The clonotype comes from an adult in good health. Material: peripheral blood, obtained on day 0 of AZD1222 vaccination. The chain is built from TRBV7-3 and TRBJ2-7; TRBD1 is a possible D gene (5 bases). The CDR3 bases are TGTGCCGGGGCCAGGGCGCACGACGAGCAGTACTTC. Translation: CAGARAHDEQYF.